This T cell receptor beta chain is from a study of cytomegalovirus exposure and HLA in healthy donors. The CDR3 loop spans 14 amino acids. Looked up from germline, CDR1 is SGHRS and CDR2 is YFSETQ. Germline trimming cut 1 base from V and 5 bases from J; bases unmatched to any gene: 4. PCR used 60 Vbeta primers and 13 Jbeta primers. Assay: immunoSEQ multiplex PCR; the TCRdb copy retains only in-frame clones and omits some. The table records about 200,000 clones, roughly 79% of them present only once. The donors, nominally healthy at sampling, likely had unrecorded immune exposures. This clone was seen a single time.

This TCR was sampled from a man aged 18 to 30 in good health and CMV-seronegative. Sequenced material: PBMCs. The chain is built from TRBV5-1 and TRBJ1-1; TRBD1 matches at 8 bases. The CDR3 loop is CASSLQQGVTEAFF. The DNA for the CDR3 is TGCGCCAGCAGCTTGCAACAGGGGGTAACTGAAGCTTTCTTT.